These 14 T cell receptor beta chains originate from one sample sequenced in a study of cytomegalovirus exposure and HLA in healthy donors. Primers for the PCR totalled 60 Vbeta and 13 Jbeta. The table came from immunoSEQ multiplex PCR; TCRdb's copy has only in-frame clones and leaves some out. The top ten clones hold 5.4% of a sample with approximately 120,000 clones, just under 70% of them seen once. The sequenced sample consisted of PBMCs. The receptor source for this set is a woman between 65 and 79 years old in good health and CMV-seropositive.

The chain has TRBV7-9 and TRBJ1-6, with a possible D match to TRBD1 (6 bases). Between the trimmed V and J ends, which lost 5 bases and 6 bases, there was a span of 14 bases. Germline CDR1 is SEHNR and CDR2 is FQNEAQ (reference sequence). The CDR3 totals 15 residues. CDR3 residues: CASSGTGQGNSPLHF. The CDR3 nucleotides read TGTGCCAGCAGCGGAACAGGGCAGGGTAATTCACCCCTCCACTTT.

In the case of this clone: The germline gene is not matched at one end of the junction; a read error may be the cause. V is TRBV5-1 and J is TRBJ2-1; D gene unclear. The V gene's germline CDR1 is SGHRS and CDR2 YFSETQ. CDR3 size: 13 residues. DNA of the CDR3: TGCGCCAGCAGCTTGGGTTCCTTCAATGAGCAGTTCTTC. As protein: CASSLGSFNEQFF. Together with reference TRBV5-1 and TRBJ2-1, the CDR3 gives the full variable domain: KAGVTQTPRYLIKTRGQQVTLSCSPISGHRSVSWYQQTPGQGLQFLFEYFSETQRNKGNFPGRFSGRQFSNSRSEMNVSTLELGDSALYLCASSLGSFNEQFFGPGTRLTVL.

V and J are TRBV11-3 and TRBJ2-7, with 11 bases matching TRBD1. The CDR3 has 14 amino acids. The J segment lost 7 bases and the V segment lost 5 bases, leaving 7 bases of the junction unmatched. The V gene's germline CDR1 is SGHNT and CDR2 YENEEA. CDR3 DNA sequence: TGTGCCAGCAGCGCGGGACAGGGGGAGGGAGAGCAGTACTTC. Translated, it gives CASSAGQGEGEQYF. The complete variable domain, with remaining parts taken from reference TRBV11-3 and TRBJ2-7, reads EAGVVQSPRYKIIEKKQPVAFWCNPISGHNTLYWYLQNLGQGPELLIRYENEEAVDDSQLPKDRFSAERLKGVDSTLKIQPAELGDSAVYLCASSAGQGEGEQYFGPGTRLTVT.

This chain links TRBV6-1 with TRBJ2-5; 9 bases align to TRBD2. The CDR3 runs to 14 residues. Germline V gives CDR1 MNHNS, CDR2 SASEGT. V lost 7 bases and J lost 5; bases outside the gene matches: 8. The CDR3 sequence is CASTRGGAAETQYF. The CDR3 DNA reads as TGTGCCAGCACGCGCGGGGGGGCCGCGGAGACCCAGTACTTC.

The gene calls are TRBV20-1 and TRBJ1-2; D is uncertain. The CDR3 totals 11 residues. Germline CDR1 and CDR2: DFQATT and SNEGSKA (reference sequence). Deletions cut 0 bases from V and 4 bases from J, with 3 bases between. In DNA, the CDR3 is TGCAGTGCTAGAGACCTCTATGGCTACACCTTC. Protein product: CSARDLYGYTF.

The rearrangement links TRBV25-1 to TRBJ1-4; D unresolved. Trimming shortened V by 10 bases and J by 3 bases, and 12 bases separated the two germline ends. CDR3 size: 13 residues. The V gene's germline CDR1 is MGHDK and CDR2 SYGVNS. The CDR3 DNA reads TGTGCCACCCTTAGTGTGGCTAATGAAAAACTGTTTTTT. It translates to CATLSVANEKLFF. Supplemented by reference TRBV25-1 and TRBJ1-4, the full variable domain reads EADIYQTPRYLVIGTGKKITLECSQTMGHDKMYWYQQDPGMELHLIHYSYGVNSTEKGDLSSESTVSRIRTEHFPLTLESARPSHTSQYLCATLSVANEKLFFGSGTQLSVL.

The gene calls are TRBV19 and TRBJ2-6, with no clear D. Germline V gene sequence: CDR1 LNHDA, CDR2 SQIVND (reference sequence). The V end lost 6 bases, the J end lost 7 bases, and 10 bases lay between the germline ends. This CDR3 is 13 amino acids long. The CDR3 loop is CASSSGYANVLTF. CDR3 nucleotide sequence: TGTGCCAGTAGCTCAGGTTATGCCAACGTCCTGACTTTC. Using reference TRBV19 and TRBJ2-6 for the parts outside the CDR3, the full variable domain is DGGITQSPKYLFRKEGQNVTLSCEQNLNHDAMYWYRQDPGQGLRLIYYSQIVNDFQKGDIAEGYSVSREKKESFPLTVTSAQKNPTAFYLCASSSGYANVLTFGAGSRLTVL.

For the CDR3, the DNA is TGTGCCAGCAGTGCCTCCCGGGACAGGGTCCCCCGGGTTGGCTACACCTTC. Protein: CASSASRDRVPRVGYTF. This chain links TRBV6-1 with TRBJ1-2; 9 bases fit TRBD1. The CDR3 runs to 17 residues. CDR1 is MNHNS, CDR2 SASEGT, per germline. The V segment lost 4 bases and the J segment 7 bases; nucleotides outside the gene matches: 16.

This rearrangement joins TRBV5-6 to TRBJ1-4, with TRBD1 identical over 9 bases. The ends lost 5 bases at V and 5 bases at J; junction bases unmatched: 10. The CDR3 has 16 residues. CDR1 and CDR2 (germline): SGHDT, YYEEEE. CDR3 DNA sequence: TGTGCCAGCAGAGCGGGACAGGGTAAAAACAATGAAAAACTGTTTTTT. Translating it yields CASRAGQGKNNEKLFF. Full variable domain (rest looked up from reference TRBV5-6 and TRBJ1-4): DAGVTQSPTHLIKTRGQQVTLRCSPKSGHDTVSWYQQALGQGPQFIFQYYEEEERQRGNFPDRFSGHQFPNYSSELNVNALLLGDSALYLCASRAGQGKNNEKLFFGSGTQLSVL.

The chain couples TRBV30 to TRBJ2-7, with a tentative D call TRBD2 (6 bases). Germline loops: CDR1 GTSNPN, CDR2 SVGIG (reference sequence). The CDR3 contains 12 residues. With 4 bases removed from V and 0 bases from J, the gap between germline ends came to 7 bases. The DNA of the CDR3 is TGTGCCTGGATGGGAGGCTCCTACGAGCAGTACTTC. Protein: CAWMGGSYEQYF.

The CDR3 sequence: CASRPGYLGEKLFF. CDR3 DNA sequence: TGTGCCAGCAGGCCAGGGTATCTCGGTGAAAAACTGTTTTTT. The V and J genes are TRBV28 and TRBJ1-4; D may be TRBD1 (5 bases). V lost 6 bases and J lost 7, with 15 bases in between. Looked up from germline, CDR1 is MDHEN and CDR2 is SYDVKM. This CDR3 comprises 14 residues.

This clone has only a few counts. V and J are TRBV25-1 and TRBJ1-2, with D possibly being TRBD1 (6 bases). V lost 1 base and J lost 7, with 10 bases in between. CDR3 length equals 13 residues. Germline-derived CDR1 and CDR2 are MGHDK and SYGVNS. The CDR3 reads CASSEFTGSGYTF. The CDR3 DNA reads TGTGCCAGCAGTGAATTTACAGGGAGTGGCTACACCTTC.

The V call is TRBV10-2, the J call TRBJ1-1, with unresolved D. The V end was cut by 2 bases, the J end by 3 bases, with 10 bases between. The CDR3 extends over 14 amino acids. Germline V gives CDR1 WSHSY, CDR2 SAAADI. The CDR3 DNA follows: TGCGCCAGCAGTGAGAGTAAGGCGGACACTGAAGCTTTCTTT. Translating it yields CASSESKADTEAFF.

Here the CDR3 DNA reads TGTGCCAGCAGTGAAGTGTTGGGACACCAAGCTTTCTTT. This encodes CASSEVLGHQAFF. J is TRBJ1-1 and V is TRBV25-1, with a tentative D call TRBD1 (6 bases). Per germline, CDR1 MGHDK and CDR2 SYGVNS. The CDR3 length is 13 residues. V lost 2 bases, J lost 9 bases, and 13 bases lay in between.